This is a list of T cell receptor beta chains from one sample in a study of cytomegalovirus exposure and HLA in healthy donors. Measured with immunoSEQ multiplex PCR; TCRdb has only the in-frame clones, and not every one. The sample includes just over 150,000 clones. Sequencing was performed on PBMCs. These receptor sequences come from a man aged 25-45 years in good health and CMV-seronegative. CDR3s include the opening cysteine and the closing phenylalanine or tryptophan. D genes are given only for firm matches.

>.|TRBV19|TRBJ1-5
TGTGCCAGTAGCTGGTCCCAGTATAGCAATCAGCCCCAGCATTTT
CASSWSQYSNQPQHF
>TRBD1|TRBV6-5|TRBJ2-2
TGTGCCAGCAGGTGGGACAGGTACACCGGGGAGCTGTTTTTT
CASRWDRYTGELFF
>.|TRBV4-1|TRBJ2-7
TGCGCCAGCAGCCAAGAACAGAGGGGGGGTTCCTACGAGCAGTACTTC
CASSQEQRGGSYEQYF
>TRBD1|TRBV18|TRBJ2-7
TGTGCCAGCTCATCGGACAGGGGAATAGAGCAGTACTTC
CASSSDRGIEQYF
>TRBD1|TRBV5-4|TRBJ1-1
TGTGCCAGCAGCGAGACAGGGTTCGGCACTGAAGCTTTCTTT
CASSETGFGTEAFF
>TRBD2|TRBV28|TRBJ2-7
TGTGCCAGCACCGTAGCGGGAGGCCTTCACTACGAGCAGTACTTC
CASTVAGGLHYEQYF
>TRBD2|TRBV9|TRBJ2-1
TGTGCCAGCAGCGCGGGACTAGCGGGGAACAATGAGCAGTTCTTC
CASSAGLAGNNEQFF
>TRBD2|TRBV5-1|TRBJ2-5
TGCGCCAGCAGCTTACTAGCGGGAGGGCCGGGGGAGACCCAGTACTTC
CASSLLAGGPGETQYF
>TRBD2|TRBV4-2|TRBJ2-2
TGTGCCAGCAGCCAGGGAGGGGACGGGGAGCTGTTTTTT
CASSQGGDGELFF
>TRBD1|TRBV7-3|TRBJ2-1
TGTGCCAGCAGCTTAGACAGGGTAGTTGGTGAGCAGTTCTTC
CASSLDRVVGEQFF
>TRBD1|TRBV27|TRBJ2-5
TGTGCCAGCAGTTTATTCGCTCGTGGAGGGACAGGGGGTTCGAAGACCCAGTACTTC
CASSLFARGGTGGSKTQYF
>TRBD1|TRBV28|TRBJ2-3
TGTGCCAGCAGTGCCTTGGGACAGGGGGCATATACGCAGTATTTT
CASSALGQGAYTQYF
>.|TRBV6-1|TRBJ1-4
TGTGCCAGCGGGGGGTTTGAGAATGAAAAACTGTTTTTT
CASGGFENEKLFF
>.|TRBV11-2|TRBJ1-1
TGTGCCAGCAGCTTACCTGGAGGGGTAACTGAAGCTTTCTTT
CASSLPGGVTEAFF
>.|TRBV19|TRBJ1-1
TGTGCCAGTAGTCCCCCTGCAGGTGGGCCCACTGAAGCTTTCTTT
CASSPPAGGPTEAFF
>.|TRBV6-1|TRBJ1-4
TGTGCCAGCAGCCTACGGGGGGCCCTGAATGAAAAACTGTTTTTT
CASSLRGALNEKLFF